These 3 T cell receptor beta chains originate from one sample sequenced in a study of shared clonotypes between healthy human individuals. Clones were sequenced by immunoSEQ multiplex PCR, and TCRdb holds only the in-frame ones, with some missing. The data hold over 950,000 clones, with approximately 80% observed a single time. Sequenced material: memory CD4+ T cells from PBMCs. Subset of the sample: CD45RA-negative fraction. The receptors were sampled from a man between 18 and 35 years old in good health. Some clones in this sample may be carry-over from other donors' samples.

The J gene is TRBJ1-3, the V gene TRBV18; D is undetermined. The germline CDR1 and CDR2 sequences are KGHSH and LQKENI. This CDR3 has 16 amino acids. V gave up 2 bases and J gave up 0 bases, with 11 bases separating them. As DNA, the CDR3 is TGTGCCAGCTCACCAGGCAGCCCGTCCTCTGGAAACACCATATATTTT. As protein: CASSPGSPSSGNTIYF.

This chain uses TRBV14 with TRBJ2-7; D not resolved. Trimming removed 2 bases from V and 1 base from J, with 6 bases in between. Germline-derived CDR1 and CDR2 are SGHDN and FVKESK. The CDR3 contains 13 residues. The CDR3 DNA follows: TGTGCCAGCAGCCAACAGATTTCCTACGAGCAGTACTTC. This translates into CASSQQISYEQYF.

This clone was recorded a few times. The gene calls are TRBV28 and TRBJ1-2; D not resolved. The CDR3 runs to 12 residues. V was trimmed by 10 bases and J by 0 bases, leaving 9 bases between them. Germline CDR1 and CDR2: MDHEN and SYDVKM. This CDR3 is CATRTTNYGYTF. CDR3 sequence (DNA): TGTGCCACCCGAACGACTAACTATGGCTACACCTTC.